These 27 T cell receptor beta chains originate from one sample sequenced in a study of blood T cell repertoires in COVID-19. Data came from immunoSEQ multiplex PCR; TCRdb stores just in-frame clones and leaves some out. The data contain some 76,000 clones, around 80% of them singletons. Sample: peripheral blood. Source of these receptors: a woman in her fifties or sixties with acute or convalescent COVID-19.

The chain has TRBV4-3 and TRBJ1-2, with 8 bases fitting TRBD1. The CDR3 has 18 residues. CDR1 and CDR2 (germline): LGHNA, YSLEER. Trimming removed 2 bases from V and 5 bases from J; junction bases left unmatched: 16. CDR3 loop: CASSQRASGGDRPYGYTF. In nucleotides, the CDR3 is TGCGCCAGCAGCCAACGCGCTAGTGGGGGGGACAGGCCTTATGGCTACACCTTC.

The rearrangement joins TRBV3-1 (or the pseudogene TRBV3-2) to TRBJ2-2; tentative D call: TRBD2 (6 bases). The CDR3 runs 14 residues. Trimming took 3 bases from V and 3 from J, leaving 8 bases between them. CDR1 is LGHDT and CDR2 is YNNKEL in the germline V gene (reference sequence). As DNA, the CDR3 is TGTGCCAGCAGCCATGGGACTGACACCGGGGAGCTGTTTTTT. This codes for CASSHGTDTGELFF.

This clone is a singleton in its sample. The gene calls are TRBV3-1 (or the pseudogene TRBV3-2) and TRBJ2-3; the D gene is possibly TRBD1 (6 bases). Trimming stripped 5 bases from V and 2 bases from J, with 20 bases between. Germline V gives CDR1 LGHDT, CDR2 YNNKEL (reference sequence). The CDR3 consists of 17 residues. DNA for the CDR3: TGTGCCAGCAGCGTCCTACCGGGACATCTTCACACAGATACGCAGTATTTT. Protein: CASSVLPGHLHTDTQYF.

V usage is TRBV28 and J usage is TRBJ1-3, with D uncertain. The CDR3 is made up of 12 amino acids. Germline assignment: CDR1 MDHEN and CDR2 SYDVKM. V gave up 7 bases and J gave up 0 bases, with 4 bases separating them. This CDR3 is CASKSSGNTIYF. For the CDR3, the DNA is TGTGCCAGCAAGAGCTCTGGAAACACCATATATTTT. Supplemented by reference TRBV28 and TRBJ1-3, the full variable domain reads DVKVTQSSRYLVKRTGEKVFLECVQDMDHENMFWYRQDPGLGLRLIYFSYDVKMKEKGDIPEGYSVSREKKERFSLILESASTNQTSMYLCASKSSGNTIYFGEGSWLTVV.

V is TRBV11-2 and J is TRBJ2-7, with a weak D call TRBD2 (5 bases). V shed 3 bases and J shed 4 bases, with 10 bases lying between them. The germline V gene has CDR1 SGHAT and CDR2 FQNNGV. The CDR3 length is 13 residues. CDR3 protein: CASSLGSLYEQYF. CDR3 sequence (DNA): TGTGCCAGCAGCTTGGGGAGCCTTTACGAGCAGTACTTC.

V gene TRBV29-1 combines with J gene TRBJ1-6; 7 bases are a match to TRBD1. The V segment lost 4 bases and the J segment 6 bases; nucleotides outside the gene matches: 3. CDR3 length equals 13 residues. Germline V gives CDR1 SQVTM, CDR2 ANQGSEA. CDR3: CSVAGTANSPLHF. CDR3 nucleotides: TGCAGCGTTGCAGGGACAGCTAATTCACCCCTCCACTTT.

The J gene is TRBJ2-1, the V gene TRBV3-1 (or the pseudogene TRBV3-2); D is perhaps TRBD2 (7 bases). The CDR3 runs 16 residues. V gave up 0 bases and J gave up 6 bases, with 15 bases separating them. Germline assignment: CDR1 LGHDT and CDR2 YNNKEL (reference sequence). The CDR3 DNA follows: TGTGCCAGCAGCCAAGATAGGACGGGGGGCCTCAATGAGCAGTTCTTC. Amino acids: CASSQDRTGGLNEQFF.

This clone was counted only a few times. Other DNA sequences in this sample translate to the same CDR3. The chain recombines TRBV6-1 with TRBJ1-6, with D tentatively TRBD1 (5 bases). Trimming took 0 bases from V and 7 from J, leaving 13 bases between them. The CDR3 contains 16 residues. From germline, CDR1 is MNHNS and CDR2 SASEGT. The CDR3 DNA is TGTGCCAGCAGTGAAGCAGTCGGGGGTAGGAATTCACCCCTCCACTTT. Translated: CASSEAVGGRNSPLHF.

The chain carries TRBV3-1 (or the pseudogene TRBV3-2) and TRBJ2-2; D is unclear. V lost 1 base and J lost 4, with 13 bases in between. The CDR3 contains 16 residues. CDR1 is LGHDT, CDR2 YNNKEL, per germline (reference sequence). Written as DNA, the CDR3 is TGTGCCAGCAGCCAAGCCTCCAGGTCCGGCACCGGGGAGCTGTTTTTT. It codes for CASSQASRSGTGELFF.

The rearrangement links TRBV4-1 to TRBJ1-1, with D maybe TRBD1 (6 bases). This CDR3 region has 17 residues. V gave up 2 bases and J gave up 0 bases, with 16 bases separating them. CDR1 is MGHRA, CDR2 YSYEKL, per germline. The CDR3 sequence is CASSQHLGGGVNTEAFF. CDR3 sequence (DNA): TGCGCCAGCAGCCAACACCTCGGGGGGGGCGTGAACACTGAAGCTTTCTTT.

The chain recombines TRBV19 with TRBJ1-1; D is unresolved. V was shortened by 7 bases and J by 1 base, with 13 bases between the two germline ends. Germline CDR1 LNHDA, CDR2 SQIVND (reference sequence). CDR3 length: 14 residues. In DNA form, the CDR3 reads TGTGCCAGTAATCGGGGAGGGAAGAACACTGAAGCTTTCTTT. Protein product: CASNRGGKNTEAFF.

The count of this clone is one. The chain carries TRBV30 and TRBJ2-1; 11 bases fit TRBD2. The CDR3 is made up of 16 amino acids. The trim removed 1 base at V and 2 bases at J, leaving 4 bases unmatched. Germline V gene lookup returns CDR1 GTSNPN and CDR2 SVGIG (reference sequence). DNA of the CDR3: TGTGCCTGGAGTGGAGTAGCGGGGGGGCCCTACAATGAGCAGTTCTTC. This translates into CAWSGVAGGPYNEQFF.

This chain uses TRBV19 with TRBJ1-1; 7 bases fit TRBD1. The germline gives CDR1 LNHDA, CDR2 SQIVND (reference sequence). This CDR3 contains 13 residues. V trimming: 2 bases; J trimming: 3 bases; junction bases outside the gene matches: 0. The CDR3 protein is CASSITGDTEAFF. The CDR3 DNA follows: TGTGCCAGTAGTATAACAGGGGACACTGAAGCTTTCTTT.

This clone appeared a single time. The chain combines TRBV3-1 (or the pseudogene TRBV3-2) with TRBJ1-1; D perhaps matches TRBD1 (5 bases). The CDR3 has 13 amino acids. With 5 bases removed from V and 8 bases from J, the gap between germline ends came to 15 bases. The germline V gene encodes CDR1 LGHDT and CDR2 YNNKEL (reference sequence). CDR3 sequence: CASSRGGRAEAFF. Written as DNA, the CDR3 is TGTGCCAGCAGCAGGGGCGGCAGGGCCGAAGCTTTCTTT.

The J gene is TRBJ2-6, the V gene TRBV5-1, with 8 nucleotides matching TRBD2. The CDR3 runs 15 residues. Trimming cost V 4 bases and J 4 bases; bases outside gene matches: 4. Per germline, CDR1 SGHRS and CDR2 YFSETQ. The CDR3 coding sequence is TGCGCCAGCAGCCCGGGGGGGCAAGGGGCCAACGTCCTGACTTTC. It codes for CASSPGGQGANVLTF.

V and J are TRBV3-1 (or the pseudogene TRBV3-2) and TRBJ2-2; D is perhaps TRBD1 (5 bases). This CDR3 has 15 residues. Germline V lookup: CDR1 LGHDT, CDR2 YNNKEL (reference sequence). Trimming pared 2 bases from V and 2 bases from J, leaving 9 bases between. CDR3 coding DNA: TGTGCCAGCAGCCAACTTCAGGGAAACACCGGGGAGCTGTTTTTT. Residues: CASSQLQGNTGELFF.

This chain joins TRBV28 and TRBJ1-2, with D possibly being TRBD1 (6 bases). V lost 1 base and J lost 3, with 12 bases in between. CDR3 length equals 15 residues. Germline CDR1 and CDR2: MDHEN and SYDVKM. The CDR3 reads CASSLLGAQDYGYTF. The CDR3 coding sequence is TGTGCCAGCAGTTTATTGGGGGCCCAGGACTATGGCTACACCTTC.

V and J are TRBV12-5 and TRBJ2-5; weak D call: TRBD1 (5 bases). Trimming cost V 1 base and J 4 bases, with 19 bases left between them. Looked up from germline, CDR1 is LGHNT and CDR2 is FRNRAP. The CDR3 spans 17 residues. CDR3 nucleotides: TGTGCTAGTGGTTTGGATCCGACCACAGGAGATATAGAGACCCAGTACTTC. Translation: CASGLDPTTGDIETQYF.

The gene calls are TRBV28 and TRBJ2-1, with 11 nucleotides matching TRBD1. Trimming cost V 7 bases and J 0 bases; bases outside gene matches: 14. CDR1 is MDHEN, CDR2 SYDVKM, per germline. The CDR3 consists of 19 residues. The CDR3 nucleotides read TGTGCCAGCACCAGCTTAGGAGGACAGGGGGCCGGCTCCTACAATGAGCAGTTCTTC. Protein sequence: CASTSLGGQGAGSYNEQFF.

This clone has more than one count but fewer than ten. The chain is built from TRBV5-1 and TRBJ2-2, with D unresolved. Trimming left V 4 bases short and J 3 bases short, with 10 bases between. Germline loops: CDR1 SGHRS, CDR2 YFSETQ. The CDR3 runs 14 residues. The CDR3 bases are TGCGCCAGCAGCAGAAACTTGGACACCGGGGAGCTGTTTTTT. This codes for CASSRNLDTGELFF.

The chain carries TRBV4-1 and TRBJ1-3; D is ambiguous. V was trimmed by 1 base and J by 9 bases, leaving 19 bases between them. This CDR3 has 16 amino acids. Per the germline V gene, CDR1 is MGHRA and CDR2 is YSYEKL. CDR3 loop: CASSQVSFAPEGTIYF. The CDR3 region has the DNA TGCGCCAGCAGCCAAGTTAGTTTCGCACCGGAGGGCACCATATATTTT.

This clone has only one observation. This chain uses TRBV4-1 with TRBJ2-7; TRBD2 is a possible D gene (6 bases). V lost 0 bases to trimming and J lost 7 bases, with 13 bases between them. The CDR3 runs 14 residues. Germline CDR1 and CDR2: MGHRA and YSYEKL. The CDR3 DNA reads as TGCGCCAGCAGCCAAGAGGAAACCGCGGGGGAGCAGTACGTC. As protein: CASSQEETAGEQYV.

The gene calls are TRBV6-5 and TRBJ2-7; 7 bases agree with TRBD1. Germline V gene data show CDR1 as MNHEY and CDR2 as SVGAGI. Trimming removed 6 bases from V and 3 bases from J; junction bases left unmatched: 5. CDR3 length equals 13 residues. The CDR3 nucleotides read TGTGCCAGCAGGGGAACAGGGGTCTACGAGCAGTACTTC. Residues: CASRGTGVYEQYF.

This chain connects TRBV7-8 to TRBJ1-2, with D possibly TRBD1 on 5 matching bases. Germline loops: CDR1 SGHVS, CDR2 FQNEAQ. The CDR3 runs to 13 residues. With 2 bases removed from V and 8 bases from J, the gap between germline ends came to 12 bases. CDR3: CASSLTRGSGYTF. The CDR3 DNA reads TGTGCCAGCAGCTTAACAAGGGGTTCCGGCTACACCTTC. The full variable domain, with the rest looked up from reference TRBV7-8 and TRBJ1-2, is GAGVSQSPRYKVAKRGQDVALRCDPISGHVSLFWYQQALGQGPEFLTYFQNEAQLDKSGLPSDRFFAERPEGSVSTLKIQRTQQEDSAVYLCASSLTRGSGYTFGSGTRLTVV.

This chain connects TRBV5-4 to TRBJ1-1; no firm D call. The V end was cut by 4 bases, the J end by 4 bases, with 14 bases between. The length of the CDR3 is 14 residues. Germline CDR1 and CDR2: SGHNT and YYREEE (reference sequence). The CDR3 DNA sequence: TGTGCCAGCAGCCAAAAGAGGGTGGGCACTGAAGCTTTCTTT. As protein: CASSQKRVGTEAFF.

The V and J genes are TRBV5-3 and TRBJ2-7; D is perhaps TRBD2 (6 bases). TRBV5-3 is sorted into the ORF group, with uncertain function. V was cut by 3 bases and J by 2 bases, with 18 bases left in between. CDR3 length: 16 amino acids. The CDR3 sequence is CARSSRKRASAYEQYV. CDR3 DNA: TGTGCCAGAAGCTCCCGCAAGCGGGCTAGTGCCTACGAGCAGTACGTC.

This clone appeared a single time. This chain uses TRBV5-1 with TRBJ1-1, with D tentatively TRBD1 (5 bases). Germline assignment: CDR1 SGHRS and CDR2 YFSETQ. Trimming pared 0 bases from V and 6 bases from J, leaving 12 bases between. The CDR3 is 14 amino acids. CDR3 region: CASSLEQVASEAFF. The CDR3 DNA reads TGCGCCAGCAGCTTGGAACAGGTTGCGTCTGAAGCTTTCTTT.